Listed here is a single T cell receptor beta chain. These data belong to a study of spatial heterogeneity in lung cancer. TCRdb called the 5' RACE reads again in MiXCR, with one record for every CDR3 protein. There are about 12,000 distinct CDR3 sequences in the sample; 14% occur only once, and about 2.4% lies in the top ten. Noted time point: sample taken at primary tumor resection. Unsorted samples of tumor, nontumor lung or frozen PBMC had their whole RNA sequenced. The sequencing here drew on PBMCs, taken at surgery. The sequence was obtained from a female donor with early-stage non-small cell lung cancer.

CDR3 sequence (DNA): TGTGCCAGCAGCGGTAGCGCAACCTACAATGAGCAGTTCTTC. Translation: CASSGSATYNEQFF. The chain is built from TRBV11-3 and TRBJ2-1; TRBD2 is a possible D gene (5 bases). CDR3 length: 14 residues. Between the trimmed V and J ends, which lost 5 bases and 2 bases, there was a span of 10 bases. Germline assignment: CDR1 SGHNT and CDR2 YENEEA.